The 23 T cell receptor beta chains listed next were all sequenced from one sample in a study of identifying expanded T cells in peripheral blood. Assay used: immunoSEQ multiplex PCR; TCRdb lists only in-frame clones, some missing. The table shows some 78,000 clones, with roughly 81% occurring only once. Sequenced sample: blood. The receptors were gathered from a person aged 18 to 75 in good health.

The rearrangement links TRBV29-1 to TRBJ2-3; D is uncertain. Germline V CDR1 and CDR2: SQVTM, ANQGSEA. The V and J ends lost 3 bases and 0 bases respectively, with 10 bases between them. The CDR3 covers 14 residues. Written as DNA, the CDR3 is TGCAGCGTTGATGGGCAAGCGAGCACAGATACGCAGTATTTT. It translates to CSVDGQASTDTQYF.

This sequence joins TRBV4-2 and TRBJ2-6; D tentatively reads TRBD1 or TRBD2 (6 bases each). V lost 0 bases and J lost 4, with 16 bases in between. The CDR3 extends over 18 amino acids. Germline V CDR1 and CDR2: LGHNA, YNFKEQ. CDR3 bases: TGTGCCAGCAGCCAAGATGATTCGGGGGCGGGAGGGGCCAACGTCCTGACTTTC. Encoded protein: CASSQDDSGAGGANVLTF.

This clone was detected a few times. This chain joins TRBV28 and TRBJ1-5; no clear D gene. Between the trimmed V and J ends, which lost 10 bases and 0 bases, there was a span of 13 bases. Germline-derived CDR1 and CDR2 are MDHEN and SYDVKM. CDR3 length equals 14 residues. This CDR3 is CATRNQYSNQPQHF. The DNA of the CDR3 is TGTGCCACCCGTAATCAGTATAGCAATCAGCCCCAGCATTTT. Full variable domain (missing parts from reference TRBV28 and TRBJ1-5): DVKVTQSSRYLVKRTGEKVFLECVQDMDHENMFWYRQDPGLGLRLIYFSYDVKMKEKGDIPEGYSVSREKKERFSLILESASTNQTSMYLCATRNQYSNQPQHFGDGTRLSIL.

J is TRBJ1-1 and V is TRBV5-1; 12 bases align to TRBD1. Trimming at V came to 0 bases and at J to 1 base, leaving 4 bases not matched to a gene. CDR3 size: 17 residues. Germline values: CDR1 SGHRS, CDR2 YFSETQ. In DNA form, the CDR3 reads TGCGCCAGCAGCTTGGGCGGGACAGGGGGCTGGAACACTGAAGCTTTCTTT. Translated: CASSLGGTGGWNTEAFF. Together with reference TRBV5-1 and TRBJ1-1, the CDR3 gives the full variable domain: KAGVTQTPRYLIKTRGQQVTLSCSPISGHRSVSWYQQTPGQGLQFLFEYFSETQRNKGNFPGRFSGRQFSNSRSEMNVSTLELGDSALYLCASSLGGTGGWNTEAFFGQGTRLTVV.

The rearrangement uses TRBV7-8 and TRBJ2-7, with 8 bases that match TRBD2. The CDR3 spans 15 residues. Germline loops: CDR1 SGHVS, CDR2 FQNEAQ. Trimming removed 6 bases from V and 5 bases from J; junction bases left unmatched: 12. This CDR3 is CASSSRRGAINEQYF. CDR3 in DNA: TGTGCCAGCAGTTCACGGCGGGGGGCGATTAACGAGCAGTACTTC.

This chain connects TRBV7-2 to TRBJ2-5, with TRBD2 as a possible D gene (6 bases). The germline V and J ends were trimmed by 7 bases and 0 bases, with 18 bases remaining between them. Per germline, CDR1 SGHTA and CDR2 FQGNSA. CDR3 length: 16 amino acids. The CDR3: CASTSTIAVYQETQYF. The CDR3 DNA sequence: TGTGCCAGCACCTCGACGATAGCGGTGTACCAAGAGACCCAGTACTTC.

In nucleotides, the CDR3 is TGTGCCAGCGCAAGGAGGGGAGAGACCCAGTACTTC. This encodes CASARRGETQYF. The chain combines TRBV25-1 with TRBJ2-5; tentative D call: TRBD2 (6 bases). V gave up 8 bases and J gave up 4 bases, with 11 bases separating them. Per germline, CDR1 MGHDK and CDR2 SYGVNS. There are 12 residues in the CDR3.

This clone came up a few times. This chain joins TRBV2 and TRBJ2-7; TRBD2 is a possible D gene (5 bases). The CDR3 covers 13 residues. V lost 6 bases to trimming and J lost 2 bases, with 11 bases between them. Looked up from germline, CDR1 is SNHLY and CDR2 is FYNNEI. The CDR3 loop is CASRTTLAYEQYF. For the CDR3, the DNA is TGTGCCAGCAGAACTACACTAGCCTACGAGCAGTACTTC.

J is TRBJ2-5 and V is TRBV5-8, with 9 bases lining up with TRBD1. The ends lost 0 bases at V and 2 bases at J; junction bases unmatched: 8. The CDR3 consists of 17 residues. The germline CDR1 and CDR2 sequences are SGHTS and YDEGEE. CDR3 in amino acids: CASSLGPGQGDQETQYF. CDR3 bases: TGTGCCAGCAGCTTGGGGCCGGGACAGGGCGATCAAGAGACCCAGTACTTC.

The genes are TRBV6-6 and TRBJ1-5, with TRBD1 as a possible D gene (5 bases). The CDR3 runs to 14 residues. Trimming shortened V by 2 bases and J by 3 bases, and 8 bases separated the two germline ends. Germline CDR1 MNHNY, CDR2 SVGAGI (reference sequence). Written as DNA, the CDR3 is TGTGCCAGCAGTTACGGGACTTACAATCAGCCCCAGCATTTT. It is translated as CASSYGTYNQPQHF.

The rearrangement joins TRBV19 to TRBJ1-5; 8 bases agree with TRBD1. V was clipped by 3 bases and J by 4 bases; unmatched bases: 11. The CDR3 has 17 residues. Germline values: CDR1 LNHDA, CDR2 SQIVND (reference sequence). The CDR3 region has the DNA TGTGCCAGTAGTATGGCCCGGACAGGGATGGTGAATCAGCCCCAGCATTTT. It is translated as CASSMARTGMVNQPQHF.

V is TRBV7-8 and J is TRBJ2-4; D ambiguous. The CDR3 is made up of 12 amino acids. Germline V lookup: CDR1 SGHVS, CDR2 FQNEAQ. V shed 0 bases and J shed 12 bases, with 9 bases lying between them. The CDR3 region has the DNA TGTGCCAGCAGCTTAGCGGCCGGCAATCAGTACTTC. It translates to CASSLAAGNQYF.

In this sample, this clone turned up once. The gene calls are TRBV28 and TRBJ2-1; 7 nucleotides line up with TRBD1. V was pared by 4 bases and J by 8 bases, with 11 bases of the junction left unmatched. The germline CDR1 and CDR2 sequences are MDHEN and SYDVKM. There are 15 residues in the CDR3. The CDR3: CASSSPPTGPYEQFF. In DNA, the CDR3 is TGTGCCAGCAGTTCTCCCCCGACAGGGCCTTATGAGCAGTTCTTC.

The V gene is TRBV27, the J gene TRBJ2-7; D may match TRBD1 or TRBD2 (6 bases each). Trimming pared 4 bases from V and 4 bases from J, leaving 11 bases between. Germline CDR1 MNHEY, CDR2 SMNVEV (reference sequence). The CDR3 is made up of 13 amino acids. The CDR3 sequence: CASSSGAFYEQYF. The DNA of the CDR3 is TGTGCCAGCAGTTCGGGGGCTTTTTACGAGCAGTACTTC.

The chain is built from TRBV7-2 and TRBJ2-3; no clear D gene. Germline-derived CDR1 and CDR2 are SGHTA and FQGNSA. CDR3 length: 13 amino acids. The V and J ends lost 0 bases and 1 base respectively, with 2 bases between them. The CDR3 reads CASSLARTDTQYF. Here the CDR3 DNA reads TGTGCCAGCAGCTTAGCCCGCACAGATACGCAGTATTTT.

The chain carries TRBV18 and TRBJ2-7, with TRBD2 identical over 7 bases. The ends lost 3 bases at V and 0 bases at J; junction bases unmatched: 2. From germline, CDR1 is KGHSH and CDR2 LQKENI. CDR3 size: 14 residues. CDR3: CASSPSGYSYEQYF. CDR3 DNA sequence: TGTGCCAGCTCACCTAGCGGGTACTCCTACGAGCAGTACTTC.

The chain couples TRBV4-1 to TRBJ1-5; unclear D gene. The V gene's germline CDR1 is MGHRA and CDR2 YSYEKL. Trimming cost V 0 bases and J 0 bases, with 9 bases left between them. There are 16 residues in the CDR3. The DNA for the CDR3 is TGCGCCAGCAGCCAAGATTGGCTCATTAGCAATCAGCCCCAGCATTTT. Its translation: CASSQDWLISNQPQHF.

To note about this clone: The same CDR3 is also encoded by other DNA sequences in this sample. The chain carries TRBV7-2 and TRBJ2-1; TRBD2 matches 15 bases. The J segment lost 9 bases and the V segment lost 4 bases, leaving 7 bases of the junction unmatched. The CDR3 loop spans 16 amino acids. CDR1 SGHTA and CDR2 FQGNSA come from the germline V gene. The CDR3 loop reads CASSSQGLAGGGEQFF. Here the CDR3 DNA reads TGTGCCAGCAGCTCCCAGGGACTAGCGGGAGGAGGTGAGCAGTTCTTC.

CDR3 region: CALNQGQNTYEQYF. The DNA for the CDR3 is TGTGCCCTCAATCAAGGTCAGAACACCTACGAGCAGTACTTC. The J gene is TRBJ2-7, the V gene TRBV30; D ambiguous. V was pared by 8 bases and J by 2 bases, with 19 bases between. The germline V gene encodes CDR1 GTSNPN and CDR2 SVGIG (reference sequence). This CDR3 region has 14 residues. The full variable domain, in which reference TRBV30 and TRBJ2-7 provide the parts outside the CDR3, is SQTIHQWPATLVQPVGSPLSLECTVEGTSNPNLYWYRQAAGRGLQLLFYSVGIGQISSEVPQNLSASRPQDRQFILSSKKLLLSDSGFYLCALNQGQNTYEQYFGPGTRLTVT.

The CDR3 region is CASSSRGAGPHQETQYF. Written as DNA, the CDR3 is TGTGCCAGCAGCTCCAGGGGGGCGGGACCCCACCAAGAGACCCAGTACTTC. This chain connects TRBV5-8 to TRBJ2-5; D perhaps matches TRBD1 (7 bases). The germline V gene has CDR1 SGHTS and CDR2 YDEGEE. V gave up 3 bases and J gave up 0 bases, with 18 bases separating them. CDR3 length: 17 amino acids. Full variable domain (missing parts from reference TRBV5-8 and TRBJ2-5): EAGVTQSPTHLIKTRGQQATLRCSPISGHTSVYWYQQALGLGLQFLLWYDEGEERNRGNFPPRFSGRQFPNYSSELNVNALELEDSALYLCASSSRGAGPHQETQYFGPGTRLLVL.

This clone showed up just once. The chain combines TRBV6-5 with TRBJ2-3, with no clear D. V was trimmed by 10 bases and J by 4 bases, leaving 9 bases between them. CDR1 is MNHEY, CDR2 SVGAGI, per germline. The CDR3 is 11 amino acids. In nucleotides, the CDR3 is TGTGCCACCACACGGTCAGATACGCAGTATTTT. It codes for CATTRSDTQYF.

In nucleotides, the CDR3 is TGTGCCAGCCCGGTAATAGGGACGAGGGATGAGCAGTTCTTC. It codes for CASPVIGTRDEQFF. The V gene is TRBV2, the J gene TRBJ2-1, with D perhaps TRBD1 or TRBD2 (5 bases each). Germline CDR1 is SNHLY and CDR2 is FYNNEI. Trimming left V 8 bases short and J 8 bases short, with 19 bases between. The CDR3 runs 14 residues.

The rearrangement joins TRBV6-5 to TRBJ1-6, with D hard to call. This CDR3 contains 15 residues. Germline CDR1 and CDR2: MNHEY and SVGAGI. V gave up 2 bases and J gave up 5 bases, with 10 bases separating them. Written as DNA, the CDR3 is TGTGCCAGCAGTTACGAAGGACGGCATAATTCACCCCTCCACTTT. The encoded protein is CASSYEGRHNSPLHF.